This TCR beta chain was identified during a study of identical twins. After template switching added a universal primer site, the resulting cDNA carried unique molecular identifiers. TCRdb reprocessed the 5' RACE reads with MiXCR, giving one entry per CDR3 protein. The sample yields 650,000 to 750,000 distinct CDR3 sequences, less than 25% seen once. The CDR3 has 16 amino acids. The germline V gene encodes CDR1 KGHSH and CDR2 LQKENI. Trimming took 1 base from V and 0 from J, leaving 12 bases between them. Everyone who gave samples was a healthy Caucasian. This same sample was also part of a study on T cells expressing NK-cell markers. As that report states: TCR beta repertoires came from sorted CD3+CD56+NKG2C+, CD3+CD56+NKG2C- and CD3+CD56-NKG2C+ T cells. Among the experiments, several used an anti-gamma-delta TCR antibody to restrict sorting to alpha-beta TCR T cells.

Sequences were obtained from PBMCs. The chain links TRBV18 to TRBJ1-1; D not certain. The sequence was collected from a woman under 30 in good health. The CDR3 sequence: CASSPHPLLVNTEAFF. CDR3 sequence (DNA): TGTGCCAGCTCACCACATCCCCTATTGGTGAACACTGAAGCTTTCTTT.